The T cell receptor (beta chain) described here comes from a study of cytotoxic CD8 clonotypes in ibrutinib-treated CLL. Investigators sourced about 2.2 micrograms of genomic DNA from cryopreserved PBMCs for TCR beta libraries. Of note for this clone: Its antigen is as yet unknown.

Whole-study results and caveats: Sustained-remission patients were sampled at different times than progressing patients were. At progression, clonality fell back toward baseline after rising at ibrutinib response.

Repertoires were generated with immunoSEQ multiplex PCR, while TCRdb's copy carries only in-frame clones and drops some. The sample has tens of thousands of clones; 71% are singletons. The clonotype was recovered from a human donor with chronic lymphocytic leukemia. The sample was PBMCs, taken after 12 months of ibrutinib treatment.

CDR3 bases: TGTGCCAGCAGCGCCCGGACAGGGGGAAACTATGGCTACACCTTC. Translation gives CASSARTGGNYGYTF. The chain employs TRBV7-2 and TRBJ1-2, with 10 bases lining up with TRBD1. The V and J ends lost 5 bases and 2 bases, in that order; junction bases with no gene match: 5. The germline gives CDR1 SGHTA, CDR2 FQGNSA. CDR3 length equals 15 residues.